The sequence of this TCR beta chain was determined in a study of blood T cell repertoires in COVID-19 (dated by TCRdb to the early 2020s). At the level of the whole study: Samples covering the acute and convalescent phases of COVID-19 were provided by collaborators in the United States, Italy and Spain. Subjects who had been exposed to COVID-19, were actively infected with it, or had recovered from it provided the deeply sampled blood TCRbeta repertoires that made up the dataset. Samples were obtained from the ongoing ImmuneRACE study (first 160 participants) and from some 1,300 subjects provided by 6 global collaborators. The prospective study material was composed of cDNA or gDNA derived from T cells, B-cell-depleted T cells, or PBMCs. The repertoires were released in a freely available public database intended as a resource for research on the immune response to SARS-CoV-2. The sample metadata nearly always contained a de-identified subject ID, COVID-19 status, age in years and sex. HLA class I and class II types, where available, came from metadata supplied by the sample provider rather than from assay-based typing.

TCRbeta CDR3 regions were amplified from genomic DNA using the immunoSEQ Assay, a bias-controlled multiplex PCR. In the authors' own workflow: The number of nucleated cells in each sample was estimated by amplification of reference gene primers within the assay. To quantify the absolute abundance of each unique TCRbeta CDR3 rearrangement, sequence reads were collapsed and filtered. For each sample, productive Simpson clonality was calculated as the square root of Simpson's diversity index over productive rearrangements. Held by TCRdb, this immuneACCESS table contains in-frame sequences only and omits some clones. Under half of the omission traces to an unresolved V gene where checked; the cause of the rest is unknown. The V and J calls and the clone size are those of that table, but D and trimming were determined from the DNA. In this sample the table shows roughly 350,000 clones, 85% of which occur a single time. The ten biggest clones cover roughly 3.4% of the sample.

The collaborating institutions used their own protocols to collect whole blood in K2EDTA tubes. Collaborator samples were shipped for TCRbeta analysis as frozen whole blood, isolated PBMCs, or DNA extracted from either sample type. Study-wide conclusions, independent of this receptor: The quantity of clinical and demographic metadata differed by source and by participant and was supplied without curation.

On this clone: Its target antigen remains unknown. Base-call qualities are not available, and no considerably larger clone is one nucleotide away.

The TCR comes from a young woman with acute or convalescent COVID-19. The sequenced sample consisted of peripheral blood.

The CDR3 region reads CASSSFSGSYEQYF. The DNA sequence is as follows: TGTGCCAGCAGTTCCTTTAGCGGGAGCTACGAGCAGTACTTC. The receptor chain draws on TRBV28 and TRBJ2-7; TRBD2 lines up with 9 middle nucleotides. The CDR3 contains 14 residues, cysteine and phenylalanine counted. Only the CDR3 DNA stays, 42 bases, in frame from base 1. Germline trimming: 4 bases from V, 3 bases from J; junction bases outside gene matches: 4. The CDR1 and CDR2 encoded by the germline V gene are MDHEN and SYDVKM.